This is a list of T cell receptor beta chains from one sample in a study of CD8 T cells in ankylosing spondylitis. Each CDR3 protein gets one entry after TCRdb re-called the 5' RACE reads with MiXCR. The sample includes 200,000 to 300,000 distinct CDR3 sequences, less than 10% seen only once; the top ten take about 6.8%. The material sequenced was blood, either unsorted or a sorted T cell fraction (not recorded which). The receptors originated from a male donor with ankylosing spondylitis or in good health (not recorded which). Both conserved end residues are part of each CDR3. A D gene is named only where the DNA matches it firmly. Some rows have no size entry. The others give once, few or many, or a class for an expanded clone.

d_call j_call clone_size v_call cdr3_aa cdr3_nt
. TRBJ2-5 many TRBV7-2 CASSSDSYQETQYF TGTGCCAGCAGCTCGGACTCGTACCAAGAGACCCAGTACTTC
. TRBJ2-7 few TRBV14 CASSSSNGEEQYF TGTGCCAGCAGCTCCTCTAACGGAGAGGAGCAGTACTTC
TRBD1 TRBJ1-2 many TRBV11-1 CASSYRTGSIGYTF TGTGCCAGCAGTTACAGGACAGGGAGTATTGGCTACACCTTC
TRBD2 TRBJ2-3 few TRBV5-1 CASSALAGVLTDTQYF TGCGCCAGCAGCGCACTAGCGGGCGTCCTTACAGATACGCAGTATTTT
TRBD2 TRBJ2-1 . TRBV6-2/TRBV6-3 CASSYSGLAFNEQFF TGTGCCAGCAGTTACTCGGGACTAGCCTTCAATGAGCAGTTCTTC
TRBD2 TRBJ2-1 . TRBV5-1 CASSLARASGRAGEQFF TGCGCCAGCAGCTTGGCCCGGGCTAGCGGGAGAGCTGGTGAGCAGTTCTTC
TRBD1 TRBJ1-2 many TRBV12-3/TRBV12-4 CASSPSDRGYGYTF TGTGCCAGCAGCCCCTCGGACAGGGGCTATGGCTACACCTTC
TRBD2 TRBJ2-1 few TRBV5-1 CASSAFLAGGHSEQFF TGCGCCAGCAGCGCCTTCCTAGCGGGGGGGCATAGTGAGCAGTTCTTC
. TRBJ1-2 many TRBV12-3/TRBV12-4 CASTMRGGYGYTF TGTGCCAGCACCATGAGGGGAGGGTATGGCTACACCTTC
. TRBJ2-3 many TRBV13 CASSLRSTDTQYF TGTGCCAGCAGCTTAAGAAGCACAGATACGCAGTATTTT
TRBD1 TRBJ1-2 many TRBV2 CASGQGASYGYTF TGTGCCAGCGGACAGGGGGCAAGTTATGGCTACACCTTC
. TRBJ1-6 many TRBV29-1 CSVEAPRTAHTINSPLHF TGCAGCGTTGAAGCTCCACGGACAGCTCATACCATCAATTCACCCCTCCACTTT
. TRBJ1-1 many TRBV7-9 CASSIPQGMNTEAFF TGTGCCAGCAGCATACCGCAGGGGATGAACACTGAAGCTTTCTTT
. TRBJ2-3 many TRBV2 CASSFRTGAGTQYF TGTGCCAGCAGTTTCCGGACGGGGGCGGGTACGCAGTATTTT
. TRBJ2-5 few TRBV15 CATSKIEGTQYF TGTGCCACCAGCAAGATAGAAGGGACCCAGTACTTC
TRBD2 TRBJ2-5 . TRBV7-2 CASSHASGSVGETQYF TGTGCCAGCAGCCATGCTAGCGGGAGCGTGGGAGAGACCCAGTACTTC
TRBD1 TRBJ1-4 . TRBV30 CAWNPTGERANEKLFF TGTGCCTGGAACCCGACAGGGGAAAGGGCTAATGAAAAACTGTTTTTT